These 15 T cell receptor beta chains were all obtained from the same sample, sequenced in a study of blood T cell repertoires in COVID-19. The data were produced by immunoSEQ multiplex PCR, yet TCRdb's version contains in-frame clones alone and is incomplete. The top ten hold roughly 0.25% of the sample, which has some 700,000 clones, just under 90% seen once. What was sequenced was peripheral blood. The receptors originated from a woman younger than 30 with acute or convalescent COVID-19.

This chain joins TRBV13 and TRBJ1-5; 8 bases match TRBD1. V was clipped by 5 bases and J by 7 bases; unmatched bases: 7. There are 14 residues in the CDR3. Germline lookup yields CDR1 PRHDT and CDR2 FYEKMQ (reference sequence). This CDR3 is CASSVQGEDQPQHF. The CDR3 region has the DNA TGTGCCAGCAGCGTACAGGGGGAGGACCAGCCCCAGCATTTT.

This chain links TRBV3-1 (or the pseudogene TRBV3-2) with TRBJ2-3; D may be TRBD2 (7 bases). The germline V gene encodes CDR1 LGHDT and CDR2 YNNKEL (reference sequence). Deletions cut 0 bases from V and 6 bases from J, with 13 bases between. The CDR3 contains 15 residues. CDR3 amino acids: CASSQEGGEWDTQYF. The CDR3 DNA follows: TGTGCCAGCAGCCAAGAAGGGGGGGAATGGGATACGCAGTATTTT.

This chain joins TRBV4-1 and TRBJ2-1; 13 positions agree with TRBD2. The V segment lost 5 bases and the J segment 0 bases; nucleotides outside the gene matches: 10. Germline V gives CDR1 MGHRA, CDR2 YSYEKL. This CDR3 contains 19 residues. The CDR3 bases are TGCGCCAGCAGCTTAAGGACTAGCGGGGGCTATAGCTCCTACAATGAGCAGTTCTTC. Translating it yields CASSLRTSGGYSSYNEQFF.

The rearrangement uses TRBV3-1 (or the pseudogene TRBV3-2) and TRBJ2-3, with TRBD2 matching 15 bases. Germline CDR1 is LGHDT and CDR2 is YNNKEL (reference sequence). The CDR3 totals 18 residues. The junction had 7 bases not matched to a gene; V was cut back by 4 bases and J by 2 bases. This chain's CDR3 is CASSPGLAGGRLTDTQYF. In DNA form, the CDR3 reads TGTGCCAGCAGCCCGGGACTAGCGGGGGGCCGGCTCACAGATACGCAGTATTTT.

The genes are TRBV12-5 and TRBJ2-7; TRBD1 matches 7 bases. CDR3 length: 13 amino acids. V dropped 9 bases and J dropped 7; count of bases not matched to a gene: 12. The V gene's germline CDR1 is LGHNT and CDR2 FRNRAP. The CDR3 loop reads CASNRDSPGEQYF. The CDR3 nucleotides are TGTGCTAGCAACCGGGACAGCCCTGGGGAGCAGTACTTC.

The rearrangement uses TRBV9 and TRBJ2-7; tentative D call: TRBD2 (6 bases). V lost 4 bases and J lost 3, with 14 bases in between. The CDR3 contains 14 residues. The V gene's germline CDR1 is SGDLS and CDR2 YYNGEE. This CDR3 is CASSPTGGSYEQYF. DNA for the CDR3: TGTGCCAGCAGCCCGACCGGAGGGAGCTACGAGCAGTACTTC.

The chain has TRBV6-2 or TRBV6-3 and TRBJ1-2; 8 positions agree with TRBD1. The germline V gene has CDR1 MNHEY and CDR2 SVGEGT. The CDR3 loop spans 13 amino acids. V lost 6 bases to trimming and J lost 2 bases; unmatched junction nucleotides: 2. Here the CDR3 reads CASSQGANYGYTF. In DNA form, the CDR3 reads TGTGCCAGCAGCCAGGGGGCCAACTATGGCTACACCTTC.

The CDR3 loop is CATQDLILGKLFF. For the CDR3, the DNA is TGTGCCACCCAAGACTTAATCCTGGGAAAACTGTTTTTT. This chain uses TRBV15 with TRBJ1-4; no reliable D call. This CDR3 region has 13 residues. Trimming shortened V by 8 bases and J by 10 bases, and 17 bases separated the two germline ends. Germline CDR1 and CDR2: LNHNV and YYDKDF (reference sequence). Full variable domain (missing parts from reference TRBV15 and TRBJ1-4): DAMVIQNPRYQVTQFGKPVTLSCSQTLNHNVMYWYQQKSSQAPKLLFHYYDKDFNNEADTPDNFQSRRPNTSFCFLDIRSPGLGDTAMYLCATQDLILGKLFFGSGTQLSVL.

CDR3 coding DNA: TGTGCCAGCAGCCCGGACAGGGGAGGTGGCTACACCTTC. Its translation: CASSPDRGGGYTF. The chain employs TRBV7-3 and TRBJ1-2; 9 bases line up with TRBD1. Germline trimming cut 5 bases from V and 7 bases from J; bases unmatched to any gene: 5. The CDR3 sequence is 13 residues long. Germline CDR1 and CDR2: SGHTA and FQGTGA.

V gene TRBV11-2 combines with J gene TRBJ2-6, with D hard to call. V lost 3 bases and J 0 bases, leaving 9 bases between the germline ends. CDR1 and CDR2 from the germline V gene are SGHAT and FQNNGV. This CDR3 has 16 residues. The CDR3 region is CASSFDGDSGANVLTF. CDR3 coding DNA: TGTGCCAGCAGCTTTGACGGAGACTCTGGGGCCAACGTCCTGACTTTC.

The chain couples TRBV2 to TRBJ2-1; 10 nucleotides line up with TRBD2. Germline V gene lookup returns CDR1 SNHLY and CDR2 FYNNEI. There are 17 residues in the CDR3. V trimming: 5 bases; J trimming: 8 bases; junction bases outside the gene matches: 15. The CDR3 reads CASSTPQRGGQRDEQFF. The CDR3 coding sequence is TGTGCCAGCAGTACCCCCCAGCGGGGGGGCCAACGAGATGAGCAGTTCTTC. Full variable domain (missing parts from reference TRBV2 and TRBJ2-1): EPEVTQTPSHQVTQMGQEVILRCVPISNHLYFYWYRQILGQKVEFLVSFYNNEISEKSEIFDDQFSVERPDGSNFTLKIRSTKLEDSAMYFCASSTPQRGGQRDEQFFGPGTRLTVL.

CDR3 region: CASSPQETVGNTIYF. CDR3 coding DNA: TGTGCCAGCAGTCCCCAGGAGACAGTTGGAAACACCATATATTTT. The rearrangement links TRBV6-5 to TRBJ1-3; TRBD1 is a possible D gene (5 bases). Germline V gene lookup returns CDR1 MNHEY and CDR2 SVGAGI. CDR3 size: 15 residues. The germline V and J ends were trimmed by 5 bases and 3 bases, with 14 bases remaining between them.

This clone was recorded only once. The chain couples TRBV27 to TRBJ1-6, with 7 bases lining up with TRBD1. V dropped 4 bases and J dropped 10; count of bases not matched to a gene: 7. Per the germline V gene, CDR1 is MNHEY and CDR2 is SMNVEV (reference sequence). This CDR3 has 14 residues. The CDR3, as DNA: TGTGCCAGCAGTTGGGCAGGGGGTAGATCACCCCTCCACTTT. This translates into CASSWAGGRSPLHF.

This chain joins TRBV7-9 and TRBJ1-2; 7 bases line up with TRBD1. The CDR3 consists of 13 residues. V shed 5 bases and J 8 bases; nucleotides not matched to a gene: 8. Per the germline V gene, CDR1 is SEHNR and CDR2 is FQNEAQ (reference sequence). The CDR3 spells CASSLQTGTGYTF. DNA of the CDR3: TGTGCCAGCAGCCTACAGACAGGGACCGGCTACACCTTC.

The rearrangement links TRBV23-1 to TRBJ1-1; D perhaps matches TRBD1 (5 bases). TRBV23-1 is an open reading frame whose function is uncertain. V was trimmed by 4 bases and J by 0 bases, leaving 15 bases between them. The CDR3 contains 16 residues. The CDR3 loop is CASSRQRCALNTEAFF. In DNA, the CDR3 is TGCGCCAGCAGTCGACAGCGATGTGCTTTGAACACTGAAGCTTTCTTT.